Listed here are 16 T cell receptor beta chains from one sample, sequenced in a study of blood T cell repertoires in COVID-19. Clones were read by immunoSEQ multiplex PCR, and TCRdb kept only the in-frame ones, dropping some. The sample records 200,000 to 300,000 clones, about 82% being singletons. What was sequenced was peripheral blood. These receptors were collected from a woman of 80 years or more with COVID-19, enrolled during active disease.

This clone was counted between two and nine times. The chain has TRBV5-4 and TRBJ2-7; 8 nucleotides match TRBD1. After removal of 4 bases from V and 2 bases from J, the junction contained 5 bases not matched to a gene. Germline loops: CDR1 SGHNT, CDR2 YYREEE (reference sequence). The CDR3 runs 14 residues. This chain's CDR3 is CASSHRTGPYEQYF. In DNA, the CDR3 is TGTGCCAGCAGCCATAGGACAGGGCCCTACGAGCAGTACTTC.

The V gene is TRBV15, the J gene TRBJ1-3; 11 bases map to TRBD1. Trimming at V came to 5 bases and at J to 8 bases, leaving 8 bases not matched to a gene. Germline V gene data show CDR1 as LNHNV and CDR2 as YYDKDF (reference sequence). This CDR3 spans 15 amino acids. The CDR3 DNA is TGTGCCACCAGCTTCCAAGGGACAGGGGGATACACCATATATTTT. Its protein product is CATSFQGTGGYTIYF. Full variable domain (remainder filled in from reference TRBV15 and TRBJ1-3): DAMVIQNPRYQVTQFGKPVTLSCSQTLNHNVMYWYQQKSSQAPKLLFHYYDKDFNNEADTPDNFQSRRPNTSFCFLDIRSPGLGDTAMYLCATSFQGTGGYTIYFGEGSWLTVV.

The J gene is TRBJ2-1, the V gene TRBV5-1; TRBD1 aligns across 7 bases. The junction had 9 bases not matched to a gene; V was cut back by 4 bases and J by 8 bases. This CDR3 spans 14 amino acids. CDR1 and CDR2 (germline): SGHRS, YFSETQ. The CDR3 spells CASSPGQSGDEQFF. DNA for the CDR3: TGCGCCAGCAGCCCGGGACAGTCAGGGGATGAGCAGTTCTTC.

As DNA, the CDR3 is TGTGCCAGCAGCTTGGGGACACAGGGCTCAGTTTATGGCTACACCTTC. Translating gives CASSLGTQGSVYGYTF. The rearrangement joins TRBV5-8 to TRBJ1-2, with a possible D match to TRBD1 (6 bases). The germline V and J ends were trimmed by 0 bases and 5 bases, with 17 bases remaining between them. The CDR3 totals 16 residues. Germline CDR1 reads SGHTS; CDR2 reads YDEGEE.

The chain carries TRBV6-2 or TRBV6-3 and TRBJ2-2, with a tentative D call TRBD2 (7 bases). Per germline, CDR1 MNHEY and CDR2 SVGEGT. Trimming took 3 bases from V and 2 from J, leaving 13 bases between them. The CDR3 runs 16 residues. CDR3 nucleotides: TGTGCCAGCAGTTATCCGCGGGGGACAAACACCGGGGAGCTGTTTTTT. This translates into CASSYPRGTNTGELFF.

This clone appeared a few times. The chain has TRBV11-2 and TRBJ2-1; D perhaps matches TRBD2 (5 bases). Germline V gene sequence: CDR1 SGHAT, CDR2 FQNNGV. The CDR3 length is 19 residues. V was trimmed by 0 bases and J by 1 base, leaving 19 bases between them. CDR3 region: CASSLDHYEGARSYNEQFF. The CDR3 nucleotides read TGTGCCAGCAGCTTAGATCATTACGAGGGAGCGCGTTCCTACAATGAGCAGTTCTTC. The whole variable domain, remainder taken from reference TRBV11-2 and TRBJ2-1, is EAGVAQSPRYKIIEKRQSVAFWCNPISGHATLYWYQQILGQGPKLLIQFQNNGVVDDSQLPKDRFSAERLKGVDSTLKIQPAKLEDSAVYLCASSLDHYEGARSYNEQFFGPGTRLTVL.

This sequence joins TRBV27 and TRBJ2-2; perhaps TRBD2 as D (5 bases). CDR1 MNHEY and CDR2 SMNVEV come from the germline V gene (reference sequence). The CDR3 runs 16 residues. The ends were cut back, 5 bases at V and 2 bases at J, with 15 bases in the middle. The CDR3, as DNA: TGTGCCAGCAGTCAGACACCCCGGGGAAACACCGGGGAGCTGTTTTTT. Protein product: CASSQTPRGNTGELFF.

The CDR3 loop is CASGGGVNLGTEAFF. The CDR3 nucleotides are TGTGCCAGCGGCGGGGGAGTAAATCTGGGGACTGAAGCTTTCTTT. V and J are TRBV28 and TRBJ1-1; TRBD1 is a possible D gene (5 bases). The V gene's germline CDR1 is MDHEN and CDR2 SYDVKM. With 8 bases removed from V and 5 bases from J, the gap between germline ends came to 21 bases. The CDR3 is made up of 15 amino acids.

This clone was observed a handful of times. The chain employs TRBV7-9 and TRBJ1-2, with no clear D. The CDR3 has 14 amino acids. Trimming pared 5 bases from V and 2 bases from J, leaving 12 bases between. The germline V gene has CDR1 SEHNR and CDR2 FQNEAQ (reference sequence). CDR3 nucleotides: TGTGCCAGCAGCCGGGAGAGCAGGAACTATGGCTACACCTTC. It is translated as CASSRESRNYGYTF.

The table lists this clone with a count of one. This rearrangement joins TRBV30 to TRBJ2-5; 10 nucleotides match TRBD2. The germline CDR1 and CDR2 sequences are GTSNPN and SVGIG (reference sequence). J lost 5 bases, V lost 2 bases, and 11 bases had no gene match. CDR3 length equals 16 residues. The CDR3 DNA is TGTGCCTGGAGTCAAACGGTAGCGGGGGGCCCGGAGACCCAGTACTTC. Protein product: CAWSQTVAGGPETQYF.

The gene calls are TRBV6-2 or TRBV6-3 and TRBJ2-3; 9 nucleotides align to TRBD2. CDR3 size: 18 residues. V lost 6 bases and J lost 2; bases outside the gene matches: 15. Germline loops: CDR1 MNHEY, CDR2 SVGEGT. The CDR3 region has the DNA TGTGCCAGCAGCCTTCGGCTAGCGGGGACCTCTAACACAGATACGCAGTATTTT. It encodes CASSLRLAGTSNTDTQYF.

This chain links TRBV5-1 with TRBJ2-3; 13 nucleotides line up with TRBD2. Trimming at V came to 4 bases and at J to 1 base, leaving 6 bases not matched to a gene. The germline CDR1 and CDR2 sequences are SGHRS and YFSETQ. CDR3 length: 17 residues. The CDR3 region has the DNA TGCGCCAGCAGCCTTGCAGGACTAGCGGGGGGCACAGATACGCAGTATTTT. It is translated as CASSLAGLAGGTDTQYF. Based on the CDR3 plus reference TRBV5-1 and TRBJ2-3, the full variable domain is KAGVTQTPRYLIKTRGQQVTLSCSPISGHRSVSWYQQTPGQGLQFLFEYFSETQRNKGNFPGRFSGRQFSNSRSEMNVSTLELGDSALYLCASSLAGLAGGTDTQYFGPGTRLTVL.

This clone was counted a few times. The chain joins TRBV7-9 to TRBJ1-6, with a possible D match to TRBD1 (5 bases). V was trimmed by 5 bases and J by 6 bases, leaving 14 bases between them. The CDR3 contains 15 residues. Germline CDR1 and CDR2: SEHNR and FQNEAQ (reference sequence). DNA of the CDR3: TGTGCCAGCAGCCCGGGGGACGGTCCTAATTCACCCCTCCACTTT. It is translated as CASSPGDGPNSPLHF.

The V call is TRBV9, the J call TRBJ2-7; 10 positions match TRBD1. This CDR3 is 15 amino acids long. V dropped 3 bases and J dropped 4; count of bases not matched to a gene: 7. Germline-derived CDR1 and CDR2 are SGDLS and YYNGEE. CDR3 nucleotide sequence: TGTGCCAGCAGCGCCAACTTGGACAGGGGGTACGAGCAGTACTTC. Protein: CASSANLDRGYEQYF.

CDR3 in amino acids: CASSPSLGVSTDTQYF. DNA of the CDR3: TGTGCCAGCAGTCCCTCCCTAGGGGTTAGCACAGATACGCAGTATTTT. The chain is built from TRBV27 and TRBJ2-3, with D possibly matching TRBD1 (5 bases). CDR3 length: 16 residues. Between the trimmed V and J ends, which lost 5 bases and 0 bases, there was a span of 15 bases. Germline V gene data show CDR1 as MNHEY and CDR2 as SMNVEV (reference sequence).

This clone was recorded a few times. The chain couples TRBV6-5 to TRBJ1-6, with 10 bases that match TRBD1. Germline V lookup: CDR1 MNHEY, CDR2 SVGAGI. This CDR3 region has 14 residues. Germline trimming cut 6 bases from V and 7 bases from J; bases unmatched to any gene: 3. CDR3 loop: CASRGQGLNSPLHF. CDR3 DNA sequence: TGTGCCAGCAGGGGACAGGGGTTGAATTCACCCCTCCACTTT.